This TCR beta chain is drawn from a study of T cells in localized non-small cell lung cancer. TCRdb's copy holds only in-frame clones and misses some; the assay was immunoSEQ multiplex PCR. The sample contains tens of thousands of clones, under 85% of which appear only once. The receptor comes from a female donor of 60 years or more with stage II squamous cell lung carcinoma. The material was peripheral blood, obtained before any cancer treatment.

As DNA, the CDR3 is TGCGCCAGCAGCTTGACCCACGCGGCCCCCTACGAGCAGTACTTC. This translates into CASSLTHAAPYEQYF. The V and J genes are TRBV5-1 and TRBJ2-7; D unclear. Germline lookup yields CDR1 SGHRS and CDR2 YFSETQ. This CDR3 spans 15 amino acids. V lost 1 base and J 2 bases, leaving 13 bases between the germline ends.